Below, 32 T cell receptor beta chains from the same sample are listed, as sequenced in a study of OX40 agonist ivuxolimab in advanced cancers. The assay was immunoSEQ multiplex PCR, and TCRdb's table has in-frame clones only and misses some. The sample gives approximately 60,000 clones, about 87% of which show up once; over 5% is in the top ten. The sample here was CD4+ or CD8+ T cells sorted from blood, taken in a trial of the OX40 agonist ivuxolimab. These receptors originate from an adult with an advanced solid tumor such as melanoma, head and neck, liver or kidney cancer.

This chain connects TRBV5-1 to TRBJ1-1; 8 nucleotides match TRBD1. The germline V gene encodes CDR1 SGHRS and CDR2 YFSETQ. The J segment lost 1 base and the V segment lost 4 bases, leaving 9 bases of the junction unmatched. The CDR3 extends over 16 amino acids. The CDR3 sequence: CASSPRQGMANTEAFF. CDR3 DNA sequence: TGCGCCAGCAGCCCCCGACAGGGGATGGCGAACACTGAAGCTTTCTTT.

The V and J genes are TRBV5-1 and TRBJ2-2; 7 nucleotides match TRBD2. CDR3 size: 14 residues. V was clipped by 3 bases and J by 4 bases; unmatched bases: 3. Germline V CDR1 and CDR2: SGHRS, YFSETQ. The CDR3: CASSSRTSTGELFF. CDR3 in DNA: TGCGCCAGCAGCTCTCGGACTAGCACCGGGGAGCTGTTTTTT. The complete variable domain, with remaining parts taken from reference TRBV5-1 and TRBJ2-2, reads KAGVTQTPRYLIKTRGQQVTLSCSPISGHRSVSWYQQTPGQGLQFLFEYFSETQRNKGNFPGRFSGRQFSNSRSEMNVSTLELGDSALYLCASSSRTSTGELFFGEGSRLTVL.

This clone has only one observation. This sequence joins TRBV25-1 and TRBJ2-1; D is possibly TRBD2 (6 bases). V lost 4 bases to trimming and J lost 2 bases, with 12 bases between them. The CDR3 has 15 amino acids. Germline values: CDR1 MGHDK, CDR2 SYGVNS. Here the CDR3 DNA reads TGTGCCAGCAGTGGGGGGGACGGGCCCTACAATGAGCAGTTCTTC. Its translation is CASSGGDGPYNEQFF.

The J gene is TRBJ1-2, the V gene TRBV28, with D tentatively TRBD1 (5 bases). V lost 6 bases and J lost 2, with 13 bases in between. CDR1 and CDR2 (germline): MDHEN, SYDVKM. The CDR3 runs 14 residues. The CDR3 coding sequence is TGTGCCAGCAGGCGGGGGAGGACAAACTATGGCTACACCTTC. As protein: CASRRGRTNYGYTF.

CDR3 sequence (DNA): TGTGCCAGCGCGGACTTTCGCACAGATACGCAGTATTTT. Encoded protein: CASADFRTDTQYF. The chain couples TRBV27 to TRBJ2-3, with D perhaps matching TRBD2 (5 bases). This CDR3 has 13 residues. Trimming took 8 bases from V and 1 from J, leaving 10 bases between them. Germline V gene data show CDR1 as MNHEY and CDR2 as SMNVEV (reference sequence).

CDR3 sequence reads: CASSQDLRYEQYF. The CDR3 nucleotides are TGTGCCAGCAGCCAAGATCTCAGATACGAGCAGTACTTC. The chain is built from TRBV4-2 and TRBJ2-7; D unclear. The CDR3 is 13 amino acids. V was cut by 0 bases and J by 4 bases, with 7 bases left in between. The V gene's germline CDR1 is LGHNA and CDR2 YNFKEQ.

The gene calls are TRBV5-6 and TRBJ1-1, with a tentative D call TRBD1 (5 bases). Germline CDR1 reads SGHDT; CDR2 reads YYEEEE. V shed 7 bases and J shed 4 bases, with 14 bases lying between them. The CDR3 has 13 amino acids. CDR3 protein: CASLRELGTEAFF. In DNA form, the CDR3 reads TGTGCCAGCCTCAGGGAGCTGGGCACTGAAGCTTTCTTT.

The chain uses TRBV6-1 and TRBJ1-1, with D tentatively TRBD1 (6 bases). Trimming took off 7 bases at V and 0 bases at J, with 9 bases between the two ends. The germline CDR1 and CDR2 sequences are MNHNS and SASEGT. CDR3 size: 13 residues. The CDR3 bases are TGTGCCAGCATTGGACAGATGAACACTGAAGCTTTCTTT. The encoded protein is CASIGQMNTEAFF.

This clone was recorded only once. The gene calls are TRBV4-1 and TRBJ1-6; D is possibly TRBD1 (6 bases). The germline V gene has CDR1 MGHRA and CDR2 YSYEKL. V shed 3 bases and J shed 11 bases, with 17 bases lying between them. The CDR3 has 15 amino acids. CDR3 nucleotides: TGCGCCAGCAGCCAGGGGAGGGGGGTTTGGGCACCCCTCCACTTT. Translated, it gives CASSQGRGVWAPLHF.

The chain couples TRBV7-9 to TRBJ2-5; a possible D gene is TRBD2 (6 bases). Germline values: CDR1 SEHNR, CDR2 FQNEAQ (reference sequence). Trimming left V 4 bases short and J 5 bases short, with 20 bases between. The CDR3 is 16 residues long. DNA for the CDR3: TGTGCCAGCAGCTACCCGTTGGATGGCGGGACGGAGACCCAGTACTTC. Protein product: CASSYPLDGGTETQYF.

The chain couples TRBV11-2 to TRBJ1-3; no reliable D call. V lost 5 bases and J lost 0, with 2 bases in between. CDR1 is SGHAT and CDR2 is FQNNGV in the germline V gene. CDR3 length equals 12 residues. In DNA form, the CDR3 reads TGTGCCAGCAGCGTCTCTGGAAACACCATATATTTT. This encodes CASSVSGNTIYF. Supplemented by reference TRBV11-2 and TRBJ1-3, the full variable domain reads EAGVAQSPRYKIIEKRQSVAFWCNPISGHATLYWYQQILGQGPKLLIQFQNNGVVDDSQLPKDRFSAERLKGVDSTLKIQPAKLEDSAVYLCASSVSGNTIYFGEGSWLTVV.

The chain employs TRBV11-2 and TRBJ1-3; perhaps TRBD1 as D (6 bases). Trimming stripped 1 base from V and 1 base from J, with 8 bases between. The CDR3 runs to 15 residues. Germline CDR1 reads SGHAT; CDR2 reads FQNNGV. The CDR3 bases are TGTGCCAGCAGCTTAGTCAGGGGTTCTGGAAACACCATATATTTT. It codes for CASSLVRGSGNTIYF.

The chain links TRBV5-1 to TRBJ1-1, with a tentative D call TRBD1 (6 bases). V lost 1 base and J lost 1, with 17 bases in between. The CDR3 consists of 17 residues. From germline, CDR1 is SGHRS and CDR2 YFSETQ. The CDR3 reads CASSLWGPQGPNTEAFF. CDR3 nucleotides: TGCGCCAGCAGCTTGTGGGGCCCACAGGGTCCGAACACTGAAGCTTTCTTT. Full variable domain (remainder filled in from reference TRBV5-1 and TRBJ1-1): KAGVTQTPRYLIKTRGQQVTLSCSPISGHRSVSWYQQTPGQGLQFLFEYFSETQRNKGNFPGRFSGRQFSNSRSEMNVSTLELGDSALYLCASSLWGPQGPNTEAFFGQGTRLTVV.

The chain couples TRBV5-1 to TRBJ2-3; no definite D call. CDR1 and CDR2 from the germline V gene are SGHRS and YFSETQ. This CDR3 has 12 residues. Trimming removed 7 bases from V and 3 bases from J, with 9 bases in between. Written as DNA, the CDR3 is TGCGCCAGCCGGCTTGAAACAGATACGCAGTATTTT. Its protein product is CASRLETDTQYF.

This chain links TRBV5-1 with TRBJ2-7; D is unresolved. V lost 4 bases and J 4 bases, leaving 9 bases between the germline ends. Germline lookup yields CDR1 SGHRS and CDR2 YFSETQ. CDR3 size: 12 residues. The CDR3 loop is CASSGVRYEQYF. DNA of the CDR3: TGCGCCAGCAGCGGGGTTCGGTACGAGCAGTACTTC.

The chain recombines TRBV29-1 with TRBJ2-7; tentatively, D is TRBD1 (6 bases). The CDR3 is made up of 13 amino acids. In germline, CDR1 is SQVTM, CDR2 ANQGSEA. The ends were cut back, 6 bases at V and 3 bases at J, with 15 bases in the middle. CDR3 amino acids: CSVGTRGFYEQYF. In nucleotides, the CDR3 is TGCAGCGTCGGAACTAGGGGGTTCTACGAGCAGTACTTC.

The chain uses TRBV18 and TRBJ2-5; no clear D. The V gene lost 0 bases and the J gene lost 5 bases, with 10 bases spanning the gap. CDR1 and CDR2 (germline): KGHSH, LQKENI. The CDR3 has 14 amino acids. CDR3 sequence reads: CASSPPGVPETQYF. For the CDR3, the DNA is TGTGCCAGCTCACCACCTGGGGTTCCTGAGACCCAGTACTTC. Drawing the rest from reference TRBV18 and TRBJ2-5, the complete variable domain is NAGVMQNPRHLVRRRGQEARLRCSPMKGHSHVYWYRQLPEEGLKFMVYLQKENIIDESGMPKERFSAEFPKEGPSILRIQQVVRGDSAAYFCASSPPGVPETQYFGPGTRLLVL.

The chain links TRBV6-5 to TRBJ1-5; the match to TRBD1 covers 7 bases. With 6 bases clipped from V and 4 bases from J, the junction kept 6 bases outside the gene matches. Germline V gene data show CDR1 as MNHEY and CDR2 as SVGAGI. This CDR3 contains 14 residues. CDR3 nucleotides: TGTGCCAGCAGCATCGGACAGGAGAATCAGCCCCAGCATTTT. Translated, it gives CASSIGQENQPQHF.

This sequence joins TRBV5-4 and TRBJ2-3; D is tentatively TRBD1 or TRBD2 (6 bases each). The CDR3 contains 15 residues. Germline values: CDR1 SGHNT, CDR2 YYREEE (reference sequence). V was shortened by 4 bases and J by 6 bases, with 18 bases between the two germline ends. The CDR3 DNA follows: TGTGCCAGCAGCGGACTAACAGGGCGCGGGGATACGCAGTATTTT. This translates into CASSGLTGRGDTQYF.

The CDR3 coding sequence is TGTGCCAGCAGGACCCGACCGGAGCCTTGGGGGAACATTCAGTACTTC. It encodes CASRTRPEPWGNIQYF. V and J are TRBV2 and TRBJ2-4, with D perhaps assigned TRBD1 or TRBD2 (5 bases each). The V and J ends lost 6 bases and 7 bases respectively, with 22 bases between them. From germline, CDR1 is SNHLY and CDR2 FYNNEI. The CDR3 is made up of 16 amino acids.

This clone was picked up one time. One junction end does not reproduce the germline sequence, and a read error may be involved. The gene calls are TRBV7-7 and TRBJ2-1; TRBD2 is a possible D gene (6 bases). The CDR3 consists of 13 residues. CDR1 is SSHAT, CDR2 FNYEAQ, per germline (reference sequence). CDR3 in amino acids: CASSTGLLDEQFF. The CDR3 nucleotides are TGTGCTAGCAGCACGGGACTTTTGGATGAGCAGTTCTTC.

In this sample, this clone turned up once. The V gene is TRBV28, the J gene TRBJ2-4; no firm D call. Germline V gene sequence: CDR1 MDHEN, CDR2 SYDVKM. This CDR3 comprises 13 residues. Trimming pared 8 bases from V and 6 bases from J, leaving 14 bases between. The CDR3 coding sequence is TGTGCCAGCGGCCAACCGGTGCCAAACATTCAGTACTTC. This encodes CASGQPVPNIQYF.

The gene calls are TRBV6-5 and TRBJ1-6; D not certain. The V end was cut by 1 base, the J end by 12 bases, with 10 bases between. This CDR3 region has 13 residues. From germline, CDR1 is MNHEY and CDR2 SVGAGI. CDR3 protein: CASSYYPGGPLHF. CDR3 bases: TGTGCCAGCAGTTACTACCCGGGCGGACCCCTCCACTTT.

The chain's CDR3 is CASSLGLERNAYEQYF. CDR3 DNA: TGTGCCAGCAGCTTGGGGTTGGAGCGGAACGCCTACGAGCAGTACTTC. The rearrangement uses TRBV5-4 and TRBJ2-7; perhaps TRBD2 as D (5 bases). Germline-derived CDR1 and CDR2 are SGHNT and YYREEE (reference sequence). The V and J ends lost 0 bases and 2 bases respectively, with 15 bases between them. This CDR3 contains 16 residues.

J is TRBJ2-7 and V is TRBV5-1; D gene ambiguous. Germline CDR1 reads SGHRS; CDR2 reads YFSETQ. The CDR3 length is 14 residues. V was pared by 4 bases and J by 5 bases, with 16 bases between. The CDR3 protein is CASSPQWLHDEQYF. As DNA, the CDR3 is TGCGCCAGCAGCCCTCAGTGGCTTCACGACGAGCAGTACTTC.

About this clone: This sample includes further DNA sequences coding for the same CDR3. The genes are TRBV18 and TRBJ2-5; D gene uncertain. Germline lookup yields CDR1 KGHSH and CDR2 LQKENI. The CDR3 sequence is 12 residues long. Trimming removed 0 bases at V and 5 bases at J, with 4 bases between. CDR3 in DNA: TGTGCCAGCTCACCACCTGGCGAGACCCAGTACTTC. Its protein is CASSPPGETQYF.

Remarks on this clone: Other DNA sequences in the sample encode the same CDR3. The V call is TRBV15, the J call TRBJ2-5; no firm D call. This CDR3 comprises 17 residues. Trimming left V 3 bases short and J 2 bases short, with 19 bases between. The V gene's germline CDR1 is LNHNV and CDR2 YYDKDF (reference sequence). The CDR3 bases are TGTGCCACCAGCAGGGGCGGTGGACCTCCGCGGCAAGAGACCCAGTACTTC. Translated, it gives CATSRGGGPPRQETQYF.

The chain joins TRBV7-2 to TRBJ1-1, with D possibly TRBD1 on 6 matching bases. Germline-derived CDR1 and CDR2 are SGHTA and FQGNSA. V was pared by 3 bases and J by 1 base, with 9 bases between. CDR3 length equals 14 residues. CDR3 DNA sequence: TGTGCCAGCAGCTTTTTACAGGGGAACACTGAAGCTTTCTTT. It is translated as CASSFLQGNTEAFF.

The chain is built from TRBV6-5 and TRBJ2-7; 9 bases agree with TRBD1. V lost 0 bases to trimming and J lost 3 bases; unmatched junction nucleotides: 3. The length of the CDR3 is 15 residues. Germline lookup yields CDR1 MNHEY and CDR2 SVGAGI. The CDR3 nucleotides are TGTGCCAGCAGTTACTCGGGGACAGGGAACTACGAGCAGTACTTC. It yields the protein CASSYSGTGNYEQYF.

The chain has TRBV10-1 and TRBJ2-1; maybe TRBD1 (6 bases). Germline V gives CDR1 WNHNN, CDR2 SYGVQD (reference sequence). V was pared by 7 bases and J by 9 bases, with 16 bases between. CDR3 size: 13 residues. The CDR3 sequence is CASNSNRDGEQFF. The CDR3 nucleotides read TGCGCCAGCAACTCAAACAGGGATGGTGAGCAGTTCTTC.

This chain connects TRBV27 to TRBJ2-2; D call uncertain. The germline V gene encodes CDR1 MNHEY and CDR2 SMNVEV (reference sequence). CDR3 length: 15 amino acids. V lost 3 bases and J lost 1, with 9 bases in between. The CDR3 coding sequence is TGTGCCAGCAGTTTTGAAAGGAGGAACACCGGGGAGCTGTTTTTT. Translated: CASSFERRNTGELFF.

The chain combines TRBV20-1 with TRBJ2-7, with D tentatively TRBD2 (6 bases). CDR3 length: 11 residues. Trimming shortened V by 6 bases and J by 11 bases, and 17 bases separated the two germline ends. Germline V gene lookup returns CDR1 DFQATT and CDR2 SNEGSKA (reference sequence). In DNA, the CDR3 is TGCAGTGCAATGGGGGAGGCAGTGGAGTACTTC. Encoded protein: CSAMGEAVEYF.